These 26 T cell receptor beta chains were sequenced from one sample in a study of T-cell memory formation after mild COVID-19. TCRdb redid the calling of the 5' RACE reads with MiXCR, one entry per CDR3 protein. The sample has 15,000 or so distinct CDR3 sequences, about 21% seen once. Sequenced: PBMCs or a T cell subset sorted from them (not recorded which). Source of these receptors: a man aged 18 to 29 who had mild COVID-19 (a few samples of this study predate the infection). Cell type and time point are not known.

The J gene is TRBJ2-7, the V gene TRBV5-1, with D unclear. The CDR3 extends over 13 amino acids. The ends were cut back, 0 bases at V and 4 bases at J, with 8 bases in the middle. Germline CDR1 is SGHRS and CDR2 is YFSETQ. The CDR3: CASSLGRWYEQYF. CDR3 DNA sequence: TGCGCCAGCAGCTTGGGCAGATGGTACGAGCAGTACTTC. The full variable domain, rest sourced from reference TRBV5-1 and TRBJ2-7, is KAGVTQTPRYLIKTRGQQVTLSCSPISGHRSVSWYQQTPGQGLQFLFEYFSETQRNKGNFPGRFSGRQFSNSRSEMNVSTLELGDSALYLCASSLGRWYEQYFGPGTRLTVT.

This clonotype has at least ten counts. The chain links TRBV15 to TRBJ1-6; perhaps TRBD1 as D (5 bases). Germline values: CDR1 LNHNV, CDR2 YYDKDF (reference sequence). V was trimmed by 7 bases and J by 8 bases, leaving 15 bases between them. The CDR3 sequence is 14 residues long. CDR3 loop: CATTKQVNDSPLHF. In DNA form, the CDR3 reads TGTGCCACCACGAAACAGGTTAACGATTCACCCCTCCACTTT.

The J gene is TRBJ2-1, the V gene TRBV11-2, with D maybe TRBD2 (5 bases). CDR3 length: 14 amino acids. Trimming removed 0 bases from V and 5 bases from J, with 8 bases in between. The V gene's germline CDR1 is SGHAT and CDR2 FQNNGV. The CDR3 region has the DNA TGTGCCAGCAGCTTAGATTTAGCGAACAATGAGCAGTTCTTC. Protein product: CASSLDLANNEQFF.

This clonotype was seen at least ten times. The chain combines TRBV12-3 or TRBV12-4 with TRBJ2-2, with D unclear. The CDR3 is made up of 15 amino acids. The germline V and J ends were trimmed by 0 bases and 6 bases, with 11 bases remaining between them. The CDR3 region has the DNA TGTGCCAGCAGTTTAGCTGGGGTGTTGGCCGGGGAGCTGTTTTTT. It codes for CASSLAGVLAGELFF.

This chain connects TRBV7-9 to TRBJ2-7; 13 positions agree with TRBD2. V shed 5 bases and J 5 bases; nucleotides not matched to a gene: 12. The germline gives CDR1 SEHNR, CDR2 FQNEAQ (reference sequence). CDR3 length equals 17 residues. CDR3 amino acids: CASSRSGTSGTMDEQYV. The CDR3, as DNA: TGTGCCAGCAGCCGTTCCGGGACTAGCGGGACTATGGACGAGCAGTACGTC.

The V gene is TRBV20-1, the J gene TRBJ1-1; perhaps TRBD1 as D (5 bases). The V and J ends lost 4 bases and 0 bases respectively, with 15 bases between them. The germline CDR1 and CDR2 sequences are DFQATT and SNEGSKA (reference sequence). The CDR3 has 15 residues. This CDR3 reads CSAKRARAMNTEAFF. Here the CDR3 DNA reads TGCAGTGCTAAAAGGGCCAGGGCTATGAACACTGAAGCTTTCTTT.

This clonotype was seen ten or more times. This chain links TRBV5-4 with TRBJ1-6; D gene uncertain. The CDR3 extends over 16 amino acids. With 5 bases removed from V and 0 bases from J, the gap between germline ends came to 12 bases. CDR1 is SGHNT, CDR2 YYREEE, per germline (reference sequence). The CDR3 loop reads CASRAMKGSYNSPLHF. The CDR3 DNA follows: TGTGCCAGCAGGGCCATGAAGGGCTCCTATAATTCACCCCTCCACTTT.

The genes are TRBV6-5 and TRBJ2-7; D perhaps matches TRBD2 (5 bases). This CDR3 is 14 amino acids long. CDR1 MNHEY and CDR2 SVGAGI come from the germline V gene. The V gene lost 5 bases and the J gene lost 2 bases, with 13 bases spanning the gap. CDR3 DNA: TGTGCCAGCAGTCCCCTAGGAGGCCCCTACGAGCAGTACTTC. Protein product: CASSPLGGPYEQYF.

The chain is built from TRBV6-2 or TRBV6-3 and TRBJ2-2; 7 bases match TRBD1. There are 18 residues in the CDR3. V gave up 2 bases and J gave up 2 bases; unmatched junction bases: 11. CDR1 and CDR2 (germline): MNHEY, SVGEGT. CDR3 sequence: CASSYRSGQLPNTGELFF. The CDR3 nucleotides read TGTGCCAGCAGTTACAGGTCGGGACAGCTTCCAAACACCGGGGAGCTGTTTTTT.

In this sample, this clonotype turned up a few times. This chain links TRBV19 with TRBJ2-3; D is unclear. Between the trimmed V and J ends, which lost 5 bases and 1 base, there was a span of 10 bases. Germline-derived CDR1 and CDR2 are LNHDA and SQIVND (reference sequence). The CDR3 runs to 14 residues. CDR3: CASSPRQRTDTQYF. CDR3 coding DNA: TGTGCCAGTAGTCCCAGGCAGCGCACAGATACGCAGTATTTT.

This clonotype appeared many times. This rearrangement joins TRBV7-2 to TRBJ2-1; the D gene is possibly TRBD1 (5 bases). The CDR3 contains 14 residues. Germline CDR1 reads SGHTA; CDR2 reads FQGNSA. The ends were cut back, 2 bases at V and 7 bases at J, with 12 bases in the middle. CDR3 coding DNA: TGTGCCAGCAGCTTATCTGCAGGGCCGAATGAGCAGTTCTTC. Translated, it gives CASSLSAGPNEQFF.

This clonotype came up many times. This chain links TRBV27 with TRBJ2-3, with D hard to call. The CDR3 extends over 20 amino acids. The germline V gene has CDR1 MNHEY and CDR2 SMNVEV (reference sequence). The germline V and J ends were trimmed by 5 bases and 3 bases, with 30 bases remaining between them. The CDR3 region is CASSRLNEGETLARTDTQYF. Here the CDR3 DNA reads TGTGCCAGCAGTCGGCTTAATGAAGGTGAAACATTGGCTAGAACAGATACGCAGTATTTT.

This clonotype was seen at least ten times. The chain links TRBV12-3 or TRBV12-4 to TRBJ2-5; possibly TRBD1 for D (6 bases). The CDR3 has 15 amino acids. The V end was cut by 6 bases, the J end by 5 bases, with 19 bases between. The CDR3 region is CASRSPQGLGETQYF. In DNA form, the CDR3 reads TGTGCCAGCAGGAGCCCACAGGGTTTAGGGGAGACCCAGTACTTC.

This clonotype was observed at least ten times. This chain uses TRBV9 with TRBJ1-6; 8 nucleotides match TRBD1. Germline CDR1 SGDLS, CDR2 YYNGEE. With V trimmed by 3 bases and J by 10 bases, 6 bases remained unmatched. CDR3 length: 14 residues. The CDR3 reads CASSDGQGDSPLHF. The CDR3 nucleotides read TGTGCCAGCAGCGACGGACAGGGTGACTCACCCCTCCACTTT.

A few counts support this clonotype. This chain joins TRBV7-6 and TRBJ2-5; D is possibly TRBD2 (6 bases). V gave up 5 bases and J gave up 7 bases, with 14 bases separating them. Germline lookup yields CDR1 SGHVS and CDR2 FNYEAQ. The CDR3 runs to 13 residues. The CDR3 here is CASSPEVGGTQYF. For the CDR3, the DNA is TGTGCCAGCAGCCCCGAGGTGGGGGGGACCCAGTACTTC.

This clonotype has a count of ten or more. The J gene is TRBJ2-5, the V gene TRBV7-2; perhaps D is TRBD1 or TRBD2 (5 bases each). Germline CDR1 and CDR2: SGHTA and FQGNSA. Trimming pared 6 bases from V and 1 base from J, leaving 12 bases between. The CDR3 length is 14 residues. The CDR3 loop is CASSQGAVQETQYF. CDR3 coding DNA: TGTGCCAGCAGTCAGGGAGCAGTCCAAGAGACCCAGTACTTC.

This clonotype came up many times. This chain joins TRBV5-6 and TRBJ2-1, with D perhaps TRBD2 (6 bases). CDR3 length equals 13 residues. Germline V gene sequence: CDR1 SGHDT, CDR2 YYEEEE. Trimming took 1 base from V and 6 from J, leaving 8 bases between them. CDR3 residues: CASSLRRANEQFF. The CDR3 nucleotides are TGTGCCAGCAGCTTGCGGAGGGCCAATGAGCAGTTCTTC.

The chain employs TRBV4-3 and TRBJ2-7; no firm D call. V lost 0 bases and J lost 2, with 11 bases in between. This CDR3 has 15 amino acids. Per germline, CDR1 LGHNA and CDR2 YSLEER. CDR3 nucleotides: TGCGCCAGCAGCCAAGACTTGGTACCACCCTACGAGCAGTACTTC. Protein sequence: CASSQDLVPPYEQYF.

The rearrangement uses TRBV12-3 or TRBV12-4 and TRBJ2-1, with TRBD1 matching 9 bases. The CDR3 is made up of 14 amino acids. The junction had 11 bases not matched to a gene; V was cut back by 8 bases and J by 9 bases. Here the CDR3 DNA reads TGTGCCAGCGGATCGGACAGGGGCTCCGCTGAGCAGTTCTTC. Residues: CASGSDRGSAEQFF.

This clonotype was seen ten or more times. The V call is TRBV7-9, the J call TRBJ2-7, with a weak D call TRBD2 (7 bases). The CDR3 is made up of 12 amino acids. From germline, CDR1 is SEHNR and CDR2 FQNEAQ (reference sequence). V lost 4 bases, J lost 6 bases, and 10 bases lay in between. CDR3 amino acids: CASSSGGAEQYF. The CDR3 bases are TGTGCCAGCAGCTCTGGGGGGGCCGAGCAGTACTTC.

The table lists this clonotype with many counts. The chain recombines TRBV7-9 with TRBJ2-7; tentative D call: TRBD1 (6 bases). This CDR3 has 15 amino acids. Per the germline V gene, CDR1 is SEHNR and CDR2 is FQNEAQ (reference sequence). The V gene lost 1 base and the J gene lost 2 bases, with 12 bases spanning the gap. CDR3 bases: TGTGCCAGCAGCTTAGTCACAGGGCCGACCTACGAGCAGTACTTC. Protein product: CASSLVTGPTYEQYF.

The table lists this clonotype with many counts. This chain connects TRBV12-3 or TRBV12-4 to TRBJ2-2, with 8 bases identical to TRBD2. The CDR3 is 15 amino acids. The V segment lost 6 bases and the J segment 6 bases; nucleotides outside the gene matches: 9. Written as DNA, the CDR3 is TGTGCCAGCAGCTGGGACCGGGGGGGGGCCGGGGAGCTGTTTTTT. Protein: CASSWDRGGAGELFF.

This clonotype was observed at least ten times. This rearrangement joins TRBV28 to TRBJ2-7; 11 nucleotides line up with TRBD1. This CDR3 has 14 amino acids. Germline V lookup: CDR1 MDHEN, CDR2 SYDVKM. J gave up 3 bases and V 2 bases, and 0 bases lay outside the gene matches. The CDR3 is CASSLGTGGYEQYV. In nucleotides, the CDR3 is TGTGCCAGCAGTTTAGGGACAGGGGGCTACGAGCAGTACGTC.

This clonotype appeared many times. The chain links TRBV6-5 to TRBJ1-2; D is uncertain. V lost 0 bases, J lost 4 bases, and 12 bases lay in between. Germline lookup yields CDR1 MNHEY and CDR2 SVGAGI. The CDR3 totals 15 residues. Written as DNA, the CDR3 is TGTGCCAGCAGTTACTCGTTAGCGGGTTTCTATGGCTACACCTTC. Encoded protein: CASSYSLAGFYGYTF.

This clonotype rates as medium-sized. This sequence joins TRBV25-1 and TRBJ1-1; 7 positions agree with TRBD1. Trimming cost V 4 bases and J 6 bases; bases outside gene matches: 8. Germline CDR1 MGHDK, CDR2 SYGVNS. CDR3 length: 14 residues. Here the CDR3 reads CASSGHRGRSEAFF. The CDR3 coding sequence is TGTGCCAGCAGTGGTCACAGGGGAAGGTCTGAAGCTTTCTTT.

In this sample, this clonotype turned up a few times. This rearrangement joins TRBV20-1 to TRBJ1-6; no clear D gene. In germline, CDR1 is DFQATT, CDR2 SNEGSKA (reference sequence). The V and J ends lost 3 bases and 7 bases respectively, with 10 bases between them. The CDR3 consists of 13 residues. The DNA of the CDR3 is TGCAGTGCTAGGTTACAGACGAATTCACCCCTCCACTTT. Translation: CSARLQTNSPLHF.